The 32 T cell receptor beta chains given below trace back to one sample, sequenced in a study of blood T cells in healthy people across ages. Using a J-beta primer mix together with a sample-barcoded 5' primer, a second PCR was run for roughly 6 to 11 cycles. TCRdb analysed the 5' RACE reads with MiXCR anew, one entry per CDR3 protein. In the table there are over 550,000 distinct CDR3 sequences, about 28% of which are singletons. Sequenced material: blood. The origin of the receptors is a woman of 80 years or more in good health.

The CDR3 DNA reads TGTGCCAGCAGCCAGTCGGAGGGGAGCAATCAGCCCCAGCATTTT. Its protein is CASSQSEGSNQPQHF. The V call is TRBV3-1, the J call TRBJ1-5; TRBD1 might be the D (5 bases). Germline V CDR1 and CDR2: LGHDT, YNNKEL (reference sequence). Between the trimmed V and J ends, which lost 3 bases and 1 base, there was a span of 10 bases. The CDR3 is 15 residues long.

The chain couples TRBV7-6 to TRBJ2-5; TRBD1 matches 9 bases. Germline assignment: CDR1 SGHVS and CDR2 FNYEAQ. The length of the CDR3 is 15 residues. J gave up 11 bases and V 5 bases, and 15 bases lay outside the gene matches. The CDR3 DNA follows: TGTGCCAGCAGCCCAGCCGGGACAGGGCTTCGGGAGCAGTACTTC. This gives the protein CASSPAGTGLREQYF. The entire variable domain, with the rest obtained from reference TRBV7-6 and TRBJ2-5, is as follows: GAGVSQSPRYKVTKRGQDVALRCDPISGHVSLYWYRQALGQGPEFLTYFNYEAQQDKSGLPNDRFSAERPEGSISTLTIQRTEQRDSAMYRCASSPAGTGLREQYFGPGTRLLVL.

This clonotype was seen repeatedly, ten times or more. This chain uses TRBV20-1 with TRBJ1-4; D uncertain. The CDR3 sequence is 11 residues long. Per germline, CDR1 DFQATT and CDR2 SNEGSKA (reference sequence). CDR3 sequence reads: CIPAYNEKLFF. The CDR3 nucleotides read TGCATACCAGCTTATAATGAAAAACTGTTTTTT.

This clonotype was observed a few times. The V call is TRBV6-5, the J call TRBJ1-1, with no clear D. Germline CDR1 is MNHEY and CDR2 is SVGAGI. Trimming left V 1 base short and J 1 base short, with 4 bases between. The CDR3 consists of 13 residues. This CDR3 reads CASSYLSNTEAFF. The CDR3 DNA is TGTGCCAGCAGTTACTTGTCGAACACTGAAGCTTTCTTT.

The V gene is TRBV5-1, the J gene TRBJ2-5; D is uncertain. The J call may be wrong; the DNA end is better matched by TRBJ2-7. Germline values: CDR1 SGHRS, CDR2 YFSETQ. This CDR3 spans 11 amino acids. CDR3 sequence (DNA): TGCGCCAGCGGGGTGGTAGACGAGCAGTACTTC. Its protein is CASGVVDEQYF.

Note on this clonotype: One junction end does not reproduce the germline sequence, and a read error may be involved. The CDR3 reads CASSLTGGQNIEAFF. The DNA of the CDR3 is TGTGCCAGCAGCTTAACCGGGGGGCAGAACATTGAAGCTTTCTTT. The J gene is TRBJ1-1, the V gene TRBV7-3; D possibly corresponds to TRBD1 (6 bases). From germline, CDR1 is SGHTA and CDR2 FQGTGA. This CDR3 is 15 amino acids long.

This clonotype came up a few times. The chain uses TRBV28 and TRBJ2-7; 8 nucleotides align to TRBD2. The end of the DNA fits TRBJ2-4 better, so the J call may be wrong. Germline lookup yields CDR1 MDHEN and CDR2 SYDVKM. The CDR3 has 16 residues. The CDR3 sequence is CASSTPAGGVKNIQYF. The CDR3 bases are TGTGCCAGCAGCACCCCGGCGGGGGGCGTCAAAAACATTCAGTACTTC.

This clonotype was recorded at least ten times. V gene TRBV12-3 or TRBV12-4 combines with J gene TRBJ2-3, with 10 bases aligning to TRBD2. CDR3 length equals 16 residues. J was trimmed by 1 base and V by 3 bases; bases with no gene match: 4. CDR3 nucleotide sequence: TGTGCCAGCAGTTTCTCCGGGACTAGCGGCACAGATACGCAGTATTTT. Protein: CASSFSGTSGTDTQYF.

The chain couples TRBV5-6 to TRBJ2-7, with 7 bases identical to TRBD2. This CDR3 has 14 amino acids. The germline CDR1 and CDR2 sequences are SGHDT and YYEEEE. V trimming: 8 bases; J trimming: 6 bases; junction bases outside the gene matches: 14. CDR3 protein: CASSIAGTPGEQYF. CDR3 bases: TGTGCCAGTAGTATAGCGGGCACCCCCGGCGAGCAGTACTTC.

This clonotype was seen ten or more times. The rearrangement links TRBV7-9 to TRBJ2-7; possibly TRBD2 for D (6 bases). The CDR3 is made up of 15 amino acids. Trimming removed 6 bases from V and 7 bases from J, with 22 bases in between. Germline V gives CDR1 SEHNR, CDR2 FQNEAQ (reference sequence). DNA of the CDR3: TGTGCCAGCAGTTTTCCCCGGGGAGGCCTTGAAGAGCAGTACTTC. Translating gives CASSFPRGGLEEQYF.

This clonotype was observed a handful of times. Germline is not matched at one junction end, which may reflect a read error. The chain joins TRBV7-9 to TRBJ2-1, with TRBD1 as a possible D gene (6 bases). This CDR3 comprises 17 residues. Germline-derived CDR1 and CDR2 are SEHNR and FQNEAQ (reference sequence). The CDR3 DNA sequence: TGTACCAGCAGCTTAGTCGGATCCACAGCAGGGGCCATACCCCAGTTCTTC. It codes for CTSSLVGSTAGAIPQFF.

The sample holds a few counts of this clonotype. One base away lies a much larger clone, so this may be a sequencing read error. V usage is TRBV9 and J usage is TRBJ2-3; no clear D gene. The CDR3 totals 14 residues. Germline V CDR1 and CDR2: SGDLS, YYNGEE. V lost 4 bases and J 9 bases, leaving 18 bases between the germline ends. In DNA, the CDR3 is TGTGCCAGCAGCCCGATGACGGAAAGTGGGACGCAGTATTTT. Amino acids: CASSPMTESGTQYF.

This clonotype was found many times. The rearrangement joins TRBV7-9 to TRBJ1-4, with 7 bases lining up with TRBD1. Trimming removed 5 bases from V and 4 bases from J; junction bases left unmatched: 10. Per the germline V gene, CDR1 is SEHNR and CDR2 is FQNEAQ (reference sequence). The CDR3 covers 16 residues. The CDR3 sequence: CASSAGQTRRNEKLFF. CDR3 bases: TGTGCCAGCAGCGCGGGACAGACAAGACGTAATGAAAAACTGTTTTTT. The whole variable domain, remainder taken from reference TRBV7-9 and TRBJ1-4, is DTGVSQNPRHKITKRGQNVTFRCDPISEHNRLYWYRQTLGQGPEFLTYFQNEAQLEKSRLLSDRFSAERPKGSFSTLEIQRTEQGDSAMYLCASSAGQTRRNEKLFFGSGTQLSVL.

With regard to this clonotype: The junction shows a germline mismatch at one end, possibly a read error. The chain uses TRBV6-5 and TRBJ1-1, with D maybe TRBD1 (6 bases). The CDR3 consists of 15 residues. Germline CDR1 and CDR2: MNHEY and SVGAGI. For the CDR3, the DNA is TGTGCCAGCAGCCTAACTTCAACAGGGAGGACTGGAGCTTTCTTT. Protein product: CASSLTSTGRTGAFF.

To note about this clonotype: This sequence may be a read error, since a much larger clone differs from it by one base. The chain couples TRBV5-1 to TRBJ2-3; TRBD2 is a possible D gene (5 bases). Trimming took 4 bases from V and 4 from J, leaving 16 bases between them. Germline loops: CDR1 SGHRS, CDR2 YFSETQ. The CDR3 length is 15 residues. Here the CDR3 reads CASSRTGESADTQYF. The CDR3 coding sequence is TGCGCCAGCAGCCGGACCGGGGAAAGCGCAGATACGCAGTATTTT.

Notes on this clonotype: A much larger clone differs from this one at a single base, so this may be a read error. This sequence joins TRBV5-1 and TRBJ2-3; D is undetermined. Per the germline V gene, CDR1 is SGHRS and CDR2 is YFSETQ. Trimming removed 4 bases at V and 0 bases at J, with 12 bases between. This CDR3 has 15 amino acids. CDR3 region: CASSADGASTDTQYF. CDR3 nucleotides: TGCGCCAGCAGCGCGGACGGTGCTAGCACAGATACGCAGTATTTT.

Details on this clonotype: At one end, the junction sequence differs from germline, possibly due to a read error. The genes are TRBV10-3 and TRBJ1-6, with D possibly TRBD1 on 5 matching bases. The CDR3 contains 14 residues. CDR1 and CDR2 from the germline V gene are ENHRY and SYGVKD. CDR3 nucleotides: TGTACCATCAGTTCAGGGATTTATAATTCACCCCTCCACTTT. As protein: CTISSGIYNSPLHF.

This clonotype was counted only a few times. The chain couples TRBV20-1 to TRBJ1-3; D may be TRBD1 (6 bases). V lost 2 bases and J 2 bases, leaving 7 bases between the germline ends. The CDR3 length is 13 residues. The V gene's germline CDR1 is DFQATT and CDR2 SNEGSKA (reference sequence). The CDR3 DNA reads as TGCAGTGCTAGAAAGGGGGCTGGAAACACCATATATTTT. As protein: CSARKGAGNTIYF.

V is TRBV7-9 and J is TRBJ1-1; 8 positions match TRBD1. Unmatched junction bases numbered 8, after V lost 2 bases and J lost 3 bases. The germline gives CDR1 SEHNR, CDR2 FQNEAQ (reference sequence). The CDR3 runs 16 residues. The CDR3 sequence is CASSLRSGGRHTEAFF. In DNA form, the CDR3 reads TGTGCCAGCAGCTTAAGGTCAGGGGGCCGCCACACTGAAGCTTTCTTT.

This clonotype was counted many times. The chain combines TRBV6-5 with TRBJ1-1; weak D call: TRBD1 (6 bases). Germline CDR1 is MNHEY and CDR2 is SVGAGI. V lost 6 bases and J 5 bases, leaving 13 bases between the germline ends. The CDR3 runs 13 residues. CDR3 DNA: TGTGCCAGCAGAAGGGGGATACGGACTGAAGCTTTCTTT. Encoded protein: CASRRGIRTEAFF.

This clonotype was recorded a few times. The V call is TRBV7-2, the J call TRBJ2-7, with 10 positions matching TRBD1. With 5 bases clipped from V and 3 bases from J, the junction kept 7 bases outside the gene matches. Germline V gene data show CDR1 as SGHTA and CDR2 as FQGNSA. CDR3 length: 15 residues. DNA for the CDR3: TGTGCCAGCAGCCCATGGACAGGGGGGATCTACGAGCAGTACTTC. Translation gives CASSPWTGGIYEQYF.

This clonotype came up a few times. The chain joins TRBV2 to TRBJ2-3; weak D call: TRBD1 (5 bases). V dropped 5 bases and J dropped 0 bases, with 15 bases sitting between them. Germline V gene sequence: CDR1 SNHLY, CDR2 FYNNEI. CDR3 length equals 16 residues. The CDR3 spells CASSLGPAYSTDTQYF. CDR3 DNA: TGTGCCAGCAGTCTGGGGCCGGCGTACAGCACAGATACGCAGTATTTT.

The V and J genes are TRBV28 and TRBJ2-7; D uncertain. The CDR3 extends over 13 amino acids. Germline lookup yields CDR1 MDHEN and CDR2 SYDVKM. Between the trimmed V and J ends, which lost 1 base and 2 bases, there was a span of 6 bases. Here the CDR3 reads CASSLLPPYEQYF. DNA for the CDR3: TGTGCCAGCAGTTTATTGCCCCCCTACGAGCAGTACTTC.

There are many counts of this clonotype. CDR3: CSASDPAGGPYEQYF. CDR3 in DNA: TGCAGTGCTAGTGACCCGGCAGGGGGCCCCTACGAGCAGTACTTC. J is TRBJ2-7 and V is TRBV20-1; 8 bases align to TRBD1. The CDR3 length is 15 residues. The V gene's germline CDR1 is DFQATT and CDR2 SNEGSKA (reference sequence). The V segment lost 3 bases and the J segment 2 bases; nucleotides outside the gene matches: 9.

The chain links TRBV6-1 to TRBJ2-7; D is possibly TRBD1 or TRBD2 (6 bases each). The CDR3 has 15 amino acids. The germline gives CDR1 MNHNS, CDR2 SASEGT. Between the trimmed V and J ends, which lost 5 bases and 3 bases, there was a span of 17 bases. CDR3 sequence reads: CASSIEGGPNYEQYF. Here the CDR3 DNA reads TGTGCCAGCAGTATCGAAGGGGGGCCCAACTACGAGCAGTACTTC.

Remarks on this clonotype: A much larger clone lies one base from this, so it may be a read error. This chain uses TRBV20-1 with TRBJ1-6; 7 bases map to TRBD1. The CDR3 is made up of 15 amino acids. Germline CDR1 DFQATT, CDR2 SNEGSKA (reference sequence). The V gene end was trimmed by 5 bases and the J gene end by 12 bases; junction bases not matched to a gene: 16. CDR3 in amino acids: CSAQSGLETGQPLHF. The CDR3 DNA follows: TGCAGTGCTCAATCAGGACTAGAGACAGGGCAACCCCTCCACTTT.

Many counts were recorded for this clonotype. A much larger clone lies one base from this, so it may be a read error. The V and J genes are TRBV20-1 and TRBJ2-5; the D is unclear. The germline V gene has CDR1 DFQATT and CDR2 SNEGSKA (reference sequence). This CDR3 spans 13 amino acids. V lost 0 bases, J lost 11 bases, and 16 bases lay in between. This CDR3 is CSARDGYSNEQYF. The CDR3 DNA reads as TGCAGTGCTAGAGATGGCTATAGCAATGAGCAGTACTTC.

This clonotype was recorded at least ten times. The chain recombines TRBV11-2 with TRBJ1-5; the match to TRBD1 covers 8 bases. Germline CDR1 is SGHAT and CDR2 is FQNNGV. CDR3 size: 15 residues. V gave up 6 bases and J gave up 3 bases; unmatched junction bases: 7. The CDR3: CASSSGTGYNQPQHF. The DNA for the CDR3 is TGTGCCAGCAGTAGCGGGACAGGTTACAATCAGCCCCAGCATTTT.

The CDR3 DNA sequence: TGTGCCAGCTCACCGGAGACAGGGCGAGGGACCCAGTACTTC. Protein sequence: CASSPETGRGTQYF. The chain combines TRBV18 with TRBJ2-5, with 7 bases matching TRBD1. Unmatched junction bases numbered 8, after V lost 3 bases and J lost 7 bases. The CDR3 is made up of 14 amino acids. CDR1 and CDR2 from the germline V gene are KGHSH and LQKENI. The variable domain in full, completed from reference TRBV18 and TRBJ2-5, reads NAGVMQNPRHLVRRRGQEARLRCSPMKGHSHVYWYRQLPEEGLKFMVYLQKENIIDESGMPKERFSAEFPKEGPSILRIQQVVRGDSAAYFCASSPETGRGTQYFGPGTRLLVL.

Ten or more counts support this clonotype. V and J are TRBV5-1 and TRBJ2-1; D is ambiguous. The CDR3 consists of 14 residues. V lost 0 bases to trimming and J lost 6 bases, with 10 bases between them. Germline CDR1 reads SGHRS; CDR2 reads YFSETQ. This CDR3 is CASSLAGLANEQFF. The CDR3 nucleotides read TGCGCCAGCAGCTTGGCTGGGCTCGCCAATGAGCAGTTCTTC.

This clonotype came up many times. The CDR3 nucleotides are TGTGCCAGCAGCTTGGTCGGGGGCGCGAGAGATGGCTACACCTTC. Translation gives CASSLVGGARDGYTF. The chain has TRBV5-6 and TRBJ1-2; weak D call: TRBD1 (6 bases). Germline V gene sequence: CDR1 SGHDT, CDR2 YYEEEE. V lost 0 bases to trimming and J lost 6 bases, with 15 bases between them. The CDR3 covers 15 residues.

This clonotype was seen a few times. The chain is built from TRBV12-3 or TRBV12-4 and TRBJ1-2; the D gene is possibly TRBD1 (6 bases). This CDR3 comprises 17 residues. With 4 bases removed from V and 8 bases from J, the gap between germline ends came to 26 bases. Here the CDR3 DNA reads TGTGCCAGCAGTTCCCCTTCAGGCAGGGGTGGTGTAGGGGGCTACACCTTC. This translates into CASSSPSGRGGVGGYTF.